This section outlines one TCR beta chain sequence together with its context. The antigen it binds to is not known. No much larger clonotype is one base removed from it; base qualities were not supplied. TCRbeta CDR3 regions were amplified from genomic DNA by means of the immunoSEQ Assay, a bias-controlled multiplex PCR. The study's processing was this. The number of nucleated cells in each sample was estimated by amplification of reference gene primers within the assay. To quantify the absolute abundance of each unique TCRbeta CDR3 rearrangement, sequence reads were collapsed and filtered. For each sample, productive Simpson clonality was calculated as the square root of Simpson's diversity index over productive rearrangements. In its TCRdb copy, this immuneACCESS table keeps in-frame sequences only and misses some clones. Where compared with another copy, unresolved V genes explain less than half of these, and the others have no known cause. V and J calls and clone size follow that table, whereas D and trimming were derived from the DNA. For this sample there are over 150,000 clones; approximately 80% appear just once. The ten largest clones add up to 8% to 9.5% of the sample.

This sample is part of a study of blood T cell repertoires in COVID-19 (dated by TCRdb to between 2020 and 2021). About the full investigation: Collaborator samples came from the United States, Italy and Spain and covered acute and convalescent phases of COVID-19. The prospective study material was composed of cDNA or gDNA derived from T cells, B-cell-depleted T cells, or PBMCs. The dataset comprised deeply sampled blood TCRbeta repertoires from subjects exposed to, actively infected with, or recovered from COVID-19. A freely available public database, intended as a resource for researchers studying the immune response to SARS-CoV-2, is where the repertoires were released. The samples were drawn from two sources: the first 160 participants of the ongoing ImmuneRACE study, and 1,000 to 1,500 subjects contributed by 6 global collaborators. Sample metadata almost always included a de-identified subject ID, COVID-19 status, age in years and sex. Where available, HLA class I and class II types were obtained from metadata supplied by the sample provider rather than from assay-based typing.

Overall study outcomes, separate from this receptor: How much clinical and demographic metadata was included differed by source and by participant, and the metadata was provided uncurated.

Collaborating institutions collected whole blood in K2EDTA tubes following their own protocols. For TCRbeta analysis, collaborators shipped samples in one of three forms: frozen whole blood, isolated PBMCs, or DNA extracted from either of those sample types. Via the germline V gene, CDR1 is LGHNA and CDR2 YSLEER. The CDR3 has 19 amino acids, counting the end cysteine and phenylalanine. Left in the record is the CDR3 DNA by itself, 57 bases read in frame from the first base. At the junction V is shortened by 0 bases and J by 0 bases, with 15 bases in between. The sequenced sample consisted of peripheral blood. The TCR originated in a woman older than 75 with active or convalescent COVID-19. The chain links TRBV4-3 with TRBJ1-6, with the D gene not clear enough to name. CDR3 sequence: CASSQDWKPRSSYNSPLHF. The DNA reads TGCGCCAGCAGCCAAGATTGGAAACCCCGGAGCTCCTATAATTCACCCCTCCACTTT.